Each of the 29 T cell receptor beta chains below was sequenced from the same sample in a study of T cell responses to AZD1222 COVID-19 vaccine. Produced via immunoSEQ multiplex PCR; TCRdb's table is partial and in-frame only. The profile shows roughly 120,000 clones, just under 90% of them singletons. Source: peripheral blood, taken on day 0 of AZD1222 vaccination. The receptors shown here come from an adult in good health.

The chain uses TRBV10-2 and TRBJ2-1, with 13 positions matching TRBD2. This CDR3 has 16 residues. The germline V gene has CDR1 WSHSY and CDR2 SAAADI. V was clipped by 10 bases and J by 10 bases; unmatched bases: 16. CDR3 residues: CATRLAGGSGNSEQFF. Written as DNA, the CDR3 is TGCGCCACCCGACTAGCGGGGGGCTCAGGTAATTCCGAGCAGTTCTTC.

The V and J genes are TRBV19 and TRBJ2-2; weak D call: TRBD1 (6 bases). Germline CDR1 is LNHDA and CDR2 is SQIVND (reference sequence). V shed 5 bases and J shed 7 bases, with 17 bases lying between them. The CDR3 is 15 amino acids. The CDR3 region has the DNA TGTGCCAGTAGTTTAACCACAGGGCTGGGCGGGGAGCTGTTTTTT. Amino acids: CASSLTTGLGGELFF.

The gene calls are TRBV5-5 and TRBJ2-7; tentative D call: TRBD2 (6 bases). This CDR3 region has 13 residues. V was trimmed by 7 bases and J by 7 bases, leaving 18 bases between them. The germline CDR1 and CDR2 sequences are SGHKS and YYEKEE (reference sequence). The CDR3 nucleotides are TGTGCCAGCTGCCGAGCGGCTGGGGGGGAGCAGTACTTC. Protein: CASCRAAGGEQYF. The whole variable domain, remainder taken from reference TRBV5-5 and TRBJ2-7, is DAGVTQSPTHLIKTRGQQVTLRCSPISGHKSVSWYQQVLGQGPQFIFQYYEKEERGRGNFPDRFSARQFPNYSSELNVNALLLGDSALYLCASCRAAGGEQYFGPGTRLTVT.

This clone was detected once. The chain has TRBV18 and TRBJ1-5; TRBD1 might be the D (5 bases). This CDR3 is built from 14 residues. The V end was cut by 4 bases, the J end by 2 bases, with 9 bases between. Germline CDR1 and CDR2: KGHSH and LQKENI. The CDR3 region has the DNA TGTGCCAGCTCACAGGGGAACCGCAATCAGCCCCAGCATTTT. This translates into CASSQGNRNQPQHF.

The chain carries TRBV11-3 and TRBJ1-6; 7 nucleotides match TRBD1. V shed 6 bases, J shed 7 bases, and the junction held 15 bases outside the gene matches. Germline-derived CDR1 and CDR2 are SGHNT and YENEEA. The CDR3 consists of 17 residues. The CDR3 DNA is TGTGCCAGCAGGCAAAGCGGGACAGAAAGAGTCAATTCACCCCTCCACTTT. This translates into CASRQSGTERVNSPLHF.

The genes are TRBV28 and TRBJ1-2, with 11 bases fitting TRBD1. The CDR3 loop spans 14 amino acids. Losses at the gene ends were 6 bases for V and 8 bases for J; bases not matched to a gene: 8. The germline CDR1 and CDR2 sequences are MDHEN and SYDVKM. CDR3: CASSQGQGVWGYTF. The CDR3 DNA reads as TGTGCCAGCAGCCAGGGACAGGGGGTATGGGGCTACACCTTC.

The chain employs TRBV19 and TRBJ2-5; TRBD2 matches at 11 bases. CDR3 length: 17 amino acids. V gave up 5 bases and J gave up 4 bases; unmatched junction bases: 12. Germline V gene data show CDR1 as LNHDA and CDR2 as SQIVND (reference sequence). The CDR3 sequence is CASSLTSGGLRGETQYF. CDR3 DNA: TGTGCCAGTAGTCTCACTAGCGGGGGTCTTCGGGGAGAGACCCAGTACTTC.

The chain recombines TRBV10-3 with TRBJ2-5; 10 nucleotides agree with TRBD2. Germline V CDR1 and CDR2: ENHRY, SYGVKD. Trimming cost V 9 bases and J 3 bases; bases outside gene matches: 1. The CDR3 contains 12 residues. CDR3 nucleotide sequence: TGTGCCATAGGGACTAGCGAAGAGACCCAGTACTTC. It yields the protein CAIGTSEETQYF.

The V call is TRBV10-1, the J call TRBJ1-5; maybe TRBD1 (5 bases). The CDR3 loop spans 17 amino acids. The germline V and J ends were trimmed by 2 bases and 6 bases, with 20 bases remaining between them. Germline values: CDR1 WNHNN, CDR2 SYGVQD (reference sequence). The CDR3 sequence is CASSEINWGRGAQPQHF. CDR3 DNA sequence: TGCGCCAGCAGTGAGATTAATTGGGGACGGGGAGCTCAGCCCCAGCATTTT.

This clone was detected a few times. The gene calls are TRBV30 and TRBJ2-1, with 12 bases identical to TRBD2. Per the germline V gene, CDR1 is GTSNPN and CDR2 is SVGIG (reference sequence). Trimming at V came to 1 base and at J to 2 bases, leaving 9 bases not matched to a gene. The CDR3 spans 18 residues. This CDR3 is CAWSGTSGKWGPYNEQFF. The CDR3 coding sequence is TGTGCCTGGAGTGGGACTAGCGGGAAATGGGGGCCCTACAATGAGCAGTTCTTC.

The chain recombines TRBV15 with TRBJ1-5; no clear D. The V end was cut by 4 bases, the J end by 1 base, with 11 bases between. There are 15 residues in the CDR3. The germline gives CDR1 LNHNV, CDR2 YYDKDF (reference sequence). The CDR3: CATSTGPLSNQPQHF. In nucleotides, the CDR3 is TGTGCCACCAGCACTGGGCCCCTGAGCAATCAGCCCCAGCATTTT.

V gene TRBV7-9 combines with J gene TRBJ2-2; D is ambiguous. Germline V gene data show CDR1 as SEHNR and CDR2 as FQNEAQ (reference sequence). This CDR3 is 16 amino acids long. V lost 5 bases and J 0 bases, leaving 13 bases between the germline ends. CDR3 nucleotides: TGTGCCAGCAGCGAGGCGGAGTTTACGAACACCGGGGAGCTGTTTTTT. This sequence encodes CASSEAEFTNTGELFF.

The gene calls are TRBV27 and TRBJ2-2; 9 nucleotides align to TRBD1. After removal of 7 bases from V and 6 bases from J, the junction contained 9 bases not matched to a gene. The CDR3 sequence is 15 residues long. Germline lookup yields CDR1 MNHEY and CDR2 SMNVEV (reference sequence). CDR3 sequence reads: CASTTYRGRAGELFF. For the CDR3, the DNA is TGTGCCAGCACTACCTACAGGGGGCGGGCCGGGGAGCTGTTTTTT.

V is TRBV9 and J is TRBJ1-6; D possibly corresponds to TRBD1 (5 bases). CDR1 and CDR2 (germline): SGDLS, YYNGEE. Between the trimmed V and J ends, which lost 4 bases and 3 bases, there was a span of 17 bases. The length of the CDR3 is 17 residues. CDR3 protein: CASSPGQGLLYNSPLHF. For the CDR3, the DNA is TGTGCCAGCAGCCCGGGTCAGGGCCTCCTCTATAATTCACCCCTCCACTTT.

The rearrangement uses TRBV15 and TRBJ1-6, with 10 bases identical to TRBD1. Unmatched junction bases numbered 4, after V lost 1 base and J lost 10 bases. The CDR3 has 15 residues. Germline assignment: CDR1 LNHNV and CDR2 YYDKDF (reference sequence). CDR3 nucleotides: TGTGCCACCAGCAGAGTGACAGGGGGCAGGTCACCCCTCCACTTT. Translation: CATSRVTGGRSPLHF.

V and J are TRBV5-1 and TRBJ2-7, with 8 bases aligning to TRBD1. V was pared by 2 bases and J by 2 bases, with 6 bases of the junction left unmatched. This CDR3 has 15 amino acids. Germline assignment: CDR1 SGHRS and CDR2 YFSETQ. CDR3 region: CASSFSGGEAYEQYF. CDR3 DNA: TGCGCCAGCAGCTTTTCAGGGGGCGAAGCCTACGAGCAGTACTTC.

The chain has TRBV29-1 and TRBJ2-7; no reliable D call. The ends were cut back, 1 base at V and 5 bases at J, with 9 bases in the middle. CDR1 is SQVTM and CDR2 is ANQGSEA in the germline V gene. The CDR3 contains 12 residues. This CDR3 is CSVEVGPNEQYF. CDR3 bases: TGCAGCGTTGAAGTTGGCCCCAACGAGCAGTACTTC.

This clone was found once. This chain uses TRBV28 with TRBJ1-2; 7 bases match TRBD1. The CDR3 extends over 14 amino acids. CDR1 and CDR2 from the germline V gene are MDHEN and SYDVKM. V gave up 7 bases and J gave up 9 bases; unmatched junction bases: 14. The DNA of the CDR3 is TGTGCCAGCACAAAAGGGGGACAGACGATCAGCTACACCTTC. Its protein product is CASTKGGQTISYTF.

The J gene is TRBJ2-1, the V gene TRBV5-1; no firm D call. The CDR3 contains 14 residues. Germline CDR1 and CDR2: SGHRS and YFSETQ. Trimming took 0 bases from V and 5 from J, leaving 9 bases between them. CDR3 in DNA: TGCGCCAGCAGCTTGGCCCAGACAAACAATGAGCAGTTCTTC. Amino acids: CASSLAQTNNEQFF.

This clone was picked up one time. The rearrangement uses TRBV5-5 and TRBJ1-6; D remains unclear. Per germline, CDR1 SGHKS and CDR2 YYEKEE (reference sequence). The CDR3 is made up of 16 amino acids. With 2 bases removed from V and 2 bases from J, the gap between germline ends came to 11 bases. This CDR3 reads CASSFSWHAYNSPLHF. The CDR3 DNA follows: TGTGCCAGCAGCTTCTCTTGGCATGCCTATAATTCACCCCTCCACTTT.

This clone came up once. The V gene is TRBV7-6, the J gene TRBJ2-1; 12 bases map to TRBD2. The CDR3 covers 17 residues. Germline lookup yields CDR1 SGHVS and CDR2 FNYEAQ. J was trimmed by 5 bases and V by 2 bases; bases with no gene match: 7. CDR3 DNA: TGTGCCAGCAGCTTATTGGGGAGGACTAGCGGGAACAATGAGCAGTTCTTC. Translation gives CASSLLGRTSGNNEQFF.

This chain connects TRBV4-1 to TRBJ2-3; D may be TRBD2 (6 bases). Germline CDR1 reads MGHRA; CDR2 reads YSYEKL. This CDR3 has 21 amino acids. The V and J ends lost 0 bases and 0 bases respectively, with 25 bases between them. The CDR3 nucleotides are TGCGCCAGCAGCCAAGATTCCGGGGCTAGCGCCCGTGGGCCCAGCACAGATACGCAGTATTTT. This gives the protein CASSQDSGASARGPSTDTQYF.

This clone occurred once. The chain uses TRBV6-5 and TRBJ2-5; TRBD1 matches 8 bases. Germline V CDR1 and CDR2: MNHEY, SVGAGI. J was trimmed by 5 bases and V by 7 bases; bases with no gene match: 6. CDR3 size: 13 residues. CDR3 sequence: CASIQGASETQYF. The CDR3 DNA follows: TGTGCCAGCATTCAGGGGGCATCGGAGACCCAGTACTTC.

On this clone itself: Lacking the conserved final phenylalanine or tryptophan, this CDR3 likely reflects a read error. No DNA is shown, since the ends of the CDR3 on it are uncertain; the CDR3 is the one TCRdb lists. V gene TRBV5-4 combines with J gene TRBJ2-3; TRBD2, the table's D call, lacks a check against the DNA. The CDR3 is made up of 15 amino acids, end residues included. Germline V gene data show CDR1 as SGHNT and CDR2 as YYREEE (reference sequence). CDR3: CASSPDPGTSGRPTV.

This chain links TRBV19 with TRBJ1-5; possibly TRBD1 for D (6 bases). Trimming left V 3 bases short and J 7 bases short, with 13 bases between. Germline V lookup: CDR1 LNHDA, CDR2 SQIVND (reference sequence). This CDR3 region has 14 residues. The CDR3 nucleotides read TGTGCCAGTAGTATCATGGGGGGCCCGCAGCCCCAGCATTTT. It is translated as CASSIMGGPQPQHF.

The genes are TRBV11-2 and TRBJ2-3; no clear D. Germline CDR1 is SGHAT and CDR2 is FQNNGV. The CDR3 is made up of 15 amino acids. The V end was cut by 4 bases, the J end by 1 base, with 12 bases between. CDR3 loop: CASSSTRAGTDTQYF. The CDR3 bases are TGTGCCAGCAGCTCCACCCGGGCAGGCACAGATACGCAGTATTTT.

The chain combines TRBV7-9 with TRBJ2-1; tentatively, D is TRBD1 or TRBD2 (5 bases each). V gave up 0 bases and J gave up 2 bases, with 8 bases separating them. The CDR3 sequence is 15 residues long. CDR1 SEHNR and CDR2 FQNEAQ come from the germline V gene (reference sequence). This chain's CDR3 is CASSLAGDPYNEQFF. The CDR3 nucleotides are TGTGCCAGCAGCTTAGCCGGGGACCCCTACAATGAGCAGTTCTTC.

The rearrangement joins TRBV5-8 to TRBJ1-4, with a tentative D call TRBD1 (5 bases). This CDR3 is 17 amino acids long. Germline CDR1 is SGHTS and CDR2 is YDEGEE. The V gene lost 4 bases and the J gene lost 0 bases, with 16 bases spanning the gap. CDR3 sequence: CASSKGTGAPTNEKLFF. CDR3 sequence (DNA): TGTGCCAGCAGCAAGGGGACCGGGGCCCCAACTAATGAAAAACTGTTTTTT.

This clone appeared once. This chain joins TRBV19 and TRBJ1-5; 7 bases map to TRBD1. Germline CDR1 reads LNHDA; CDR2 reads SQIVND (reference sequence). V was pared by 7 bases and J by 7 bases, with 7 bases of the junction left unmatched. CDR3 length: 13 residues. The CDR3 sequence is CASIGQAGQPQHF. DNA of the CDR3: TGTGCCAGTATCGGACAGGCGGGCCAGCCCCAGCATTTT.